This T cell receptor beta chain stems from a study of T cell responses to AZD1222 COVID-19 vaccine. Study findings and constraints: Clonal diversity may have been underestimated, and the donors were mostly white British, with more females than males. Nearly half of spike-specific TCRs reportedly target variant regions that are unmutated in the B.1.351 and B.1.1.7 variants. Recipients of AZD1222 seropositive at baseline numbered only 5 or 6. Two doses of AZD1222 preceded a rise in Spike-specific TCR breadth and depth.

Generated by immunoSEQ multiplex PCR, the TCRdb table keeps only in-frame clones and is missing some. The profile covers roughly 130,000 clones, with roughly 88% appearing a single time and approximately 8% taken by the ten largest. As for this clone: The antigen is not known.

Sequencing used peripheral blood, obtained on day 0 of AZD1222 vaccination. The clonotype comes from an adult in good health.

CDR3 loop: CASSDRTSGSADTQYF. CDR3 sequence (DNA): TGCGCCAGCAGTGACCGGACTAGCGGGAGTGCAGATACGCAGTATTTT. The chain uses TRBV10-1 and TRBJ2-3; 13 nucleotides agree with TRBD2. With V trimmed by 3 bases and J by 4 bases, 4 bases remained unmatched. Germline CDR1 WNHNN, CDR2 SYGVQD (reference sequence). The CDR3 has 16 amino acids.